This T cell receptor beta chain originates from a study of blood T cells in healthy people across ages. Through a sample-barcoded 5' primer and a J-beta primer mix, a second PCR was run for roughly 6 to 11 cycles. TCRdb analysed the 5' RACE reads with MiXCR anew, one entry per CDR3 protein. The table shows around 1.7 million distinct CDR3 sequences, with about 28% occurring only once. V was pared by 5 bases and J by 5 bases, with 13 bases between. Germline V CDR1 and CDR2: SGHTA, FQGNSA. The CDR3 consists of 14 residues. The rearrangement uses TRBV7-2 and TRBJ2-1; D ambiguous. Sequencing used blood. The receptor comes from a woman aged 25 to 45 in good health. The CDR3 loop reads CASSPARRDNEQFF. CDR3 coding DNA: TGTGCCAGCAGCCCCGCCCGGAGAGACAATGAGCAGTTCTTC. The full variable domain, rest sourced from reference TRBV7-2 and TRBJ2-1, is GAGVSQSPSNKVTEKGKDVELRCDPISGHTALYWYRQSLGQGLEFLIYFQGNSAPDKSGLPSDRFSAERTGGSVSTLTIQRTQQEDSAVYLCASSPARRDNEQFFGPGTRLTVL.